A selection of T cell receptor beta chains follows, all from one sample in a study of blood T cell repertoires in COVID-19. Profiled with immunoSEQ multiplex PCR; TCRdb holds only in-frame clones, not every one. The sample lists about 300,000 clones; 85% were seen once. The sequenced material came from peripheral blood. The origin of the receptors is a human donor in a cohort sampled during active COVID-19. CDR3s include the opening cysteine and the closing phenylalanine or tryptophan. The D gene is left open where the match is weak. Some rows have no size entry. The others give once, few or many, or a class for an expanded clone.

D,J,size,V,CDR3,DNA
-,TRBJ1-1,-,TRBV19,CASSMGHLNTEAFF,TGTGCCAGTAGTATGGGACACTTGAACACTGAAGCTTTCTTT
TRBD1,TRBJ1-6,few,TRBV5-1,CASSFGQGNSPLHF,TGCGCCAGCAGCTTCGGACAGGGAAATTCACCCCTCCACTTT
TRBD2,TRBJ2-1,-,TRBV7-3,CASSLLYGRGSYNEQFF,TGTGCCAGCAGCTTATTGTACGGGAGGGGGTCCTACAATGAGCAGTTCTTC
TRBD2,TRBJ2-4,-,TRBV7-6,CASRIERGLAKNIQYF,TGTGCCAGCAGGATAGAGCGGGGATTAGCCAAAAACATTCAGTACTTC
TRBD1,TRBJ1-6,-,TRBV9,CASSRQGNSPLHF,TGTGCCAGCAGCCGACAGGGTAATTCACCCCTCCACTTT
-,TRBJ1-2,-,TRBV16,CASSLPQGLNYGYTF,TGTGCCAGCAGCCTTCCCCAGGGCCTGAACTATGGCTACACCTTC
-,TRBJ1-6,-,TRBV30,CAWNRENSPLHF,TGTGCCTGGAACAGGGAAAATTCACCCCTCCACTTT
TRBD2,TRBJ2-1,-,TRBV9,CASSPSAGESNEQFF,TGTGCCAGCAGCCCCAGTGCGGGAGAGTCCAATGAGCAGTTCTTC
-,TRBJ1-3,once,TRBV5-6,CASSLETQPGNTIYF,TGTGCCAGCAGCTTGGAGACACAGCCTGGAAACACCATATATTTT
-,TRBJ2-5,-,TRBV12-3/TRBV12-4,CASRSLETQYF,TGTGCCAGCAGGAGTCTGGAGACCCAGTACTTC
TRBD2,TRBJ2-2,-,TRBV4-1,CASSQVGKGGGTGELFF,TGCGCCAGCAGCCAAGTGGGTAAAGGCGGGGGGACCGGGGAGCTGTTTTTT
TRBD2,TRBJ2-4,-,TRBV5-1,CASRGPGLAGGGSRNIQYF,TGCGCCAGCAGGGGTCCGGGACTAGCGGGAGGGGGCTCGAGGAACATTCAGTACTTC
-,TRBJ1-4,-,TRBV19,CASNRNEKLFF,TGTGCCAGTAACCGGAATGAAAAACTGTTTTTT
TRBD1,TRBJ2-5,-,TRBV5-1,CASSWGQLPQETQYF,TGCGCCAGCAGCTGGGGACAGTTACCCCAAGAGACCCAGTACTTC
-,TRBJ1-1,-,TRBV4-1,CASSSRTREAFF,TGCGCCAGCAGCTCACGGACAAGAGAAGCTTTCTTT
-,TRBJ1-4,-,TRBV30,CAWSVRGTVKEKLFF,TGTGCCTGGAGTGTAAGGGGGACGGTAAAGGAAAAACTGTTTTTT
TRBD2,TRBJ2-3,-,TRBV30,CAWVPGLAGGPWAQYF,TGTGCCTGGGTCCCGGGACTAGCGGGAGGGCCTTGGGCGCAGTATTTT
-,TRBJ2-6,-,TRBV5-1,CASSVGDGANVLTF,TGCGCCAGCAGCGTGGGAGATGGGGCCAACGTCCTGACTTTC
TRBD1,TRBJ1-5,-,TRBV27,CASSPGGTGLNQPQHF,TGTGCCAGCAGTCCCGGGGGGACAGGCCTCAATCAGCCCCAGCATTTT
-,TRBJ2-7,-,TRBV5-1,CASSSGVYEQYF,TGCGCCAGCAGCTCCGGTGTCTACGAGCAGTACTTC
TRBD1,TRBJ1-1,-,TRBV10-3,CAISEGQGAFF,TGTGCCATCAGTGAGGGACAGGGCGCTTTCTTT
-,TRBJ1-1,-,TRBV5-4,CASSLDWGRSNTEAFF,TGTGCCAGCAGCTTGGATTGGGGCAGAAGTAACACTGAAGCTTTCTTT
-,TRBJ1-2,-,TRBV14,CASSLDAANYGYTF,TGTGCCAGCAGCCTAGACGCCGCGAACTATGGCTACACCTTC
-,TRBJ2-5,-,TRBV20-1,CSASRRGRQETQYF,TGCAGTGCTAGTCGCCGAGGGCGGCAAGAGACCCAGTACTTC
-,TRBJ1-1,-,TRBV5-5,CASSLWAQNTEAFF,TGTGCCAGCAGCCTATGGGCCCAAAACACTGAAGCTTTCTTT
TRBD1,TRBJ2-1,-,TRBV19,CASSSQGAKTNEQFF,TGTGCCAGTAGTTCTCAGGGGGCGAAGACCAATGAGCAGTTCTTC
TRBD1,TRBJ2-1,-,TRBV5-4,CASSLEGARQFF,TGTGCCAGCAGCTTGGAGGGGGCTCGGCAGTTCTTC
-,TRBJ1-5,-,TRBV7-3,CASSFNRVGQNQPQHF,TGTGCCAGCAGCTTTAACAGGGTGGGGCAAAATCAGCCCCAGCATTTT
TRBD1,TRBJ1-5,-,TRBV7-8,CASSLIGQAREPQHF,TGTGCCAGCAGCCTTATTGGACAGGCTAGGGAGCCCCAGCATTTT
TRBD2,TRBJ2-7,-,TRBV6-5,CASSYSSSGRYEQYF,TGTGCCAGCAGTTACTCTTCTAGCGGGAGATACGAGCAGTACTTC
-,TRBJ1-2,-,TRBV27,CASSLSGGRMGGYTF,TGTGCCAGCAGTTTATCTGGCGGGAGGATGGGCGGCTACACCTTC
-,TRBJ2-1,-,TRBV19,CASSIDQGFSYNEQFF,TGTGCCAGTAGTATAGATCAGGGCTTCTCCTACAATGAGCAGTTCTTC
-,TRBJ2-1,many,TRBV11-2,CASSLVREQFF,TGTGCCAGCAGCTTAGTCCGGGAGCAGTTCTTC
-,TRBJ1-1,-,TRBV28,CASISLRELFF,TGTGCCAGCATAAGCCTTAGGGAGCTTTTCTTT
TRBD1,TRBJ2-7,-,TRBV2,CASSEGDSGYEQYF,TGTGCCAGCAGTGAAGGGGACAGTGGCTACGAGCAGTACTTC